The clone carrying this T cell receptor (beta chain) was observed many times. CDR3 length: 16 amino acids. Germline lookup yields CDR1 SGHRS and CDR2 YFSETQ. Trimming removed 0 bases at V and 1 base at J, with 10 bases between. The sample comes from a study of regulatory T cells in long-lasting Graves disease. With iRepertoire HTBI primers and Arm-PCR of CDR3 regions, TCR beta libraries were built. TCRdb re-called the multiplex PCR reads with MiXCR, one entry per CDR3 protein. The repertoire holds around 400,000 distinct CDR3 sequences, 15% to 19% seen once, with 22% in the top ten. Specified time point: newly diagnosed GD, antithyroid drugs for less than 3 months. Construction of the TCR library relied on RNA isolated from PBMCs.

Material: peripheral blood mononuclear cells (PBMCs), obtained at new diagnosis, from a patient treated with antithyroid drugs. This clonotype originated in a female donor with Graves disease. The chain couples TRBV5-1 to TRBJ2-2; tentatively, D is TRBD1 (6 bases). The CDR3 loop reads CASSLAQGQNTGELFF. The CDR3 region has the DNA TGCGCCAGCAGCTTGGCTCAGGGACAGAACACCGGGGAGCTGTTTTTT.